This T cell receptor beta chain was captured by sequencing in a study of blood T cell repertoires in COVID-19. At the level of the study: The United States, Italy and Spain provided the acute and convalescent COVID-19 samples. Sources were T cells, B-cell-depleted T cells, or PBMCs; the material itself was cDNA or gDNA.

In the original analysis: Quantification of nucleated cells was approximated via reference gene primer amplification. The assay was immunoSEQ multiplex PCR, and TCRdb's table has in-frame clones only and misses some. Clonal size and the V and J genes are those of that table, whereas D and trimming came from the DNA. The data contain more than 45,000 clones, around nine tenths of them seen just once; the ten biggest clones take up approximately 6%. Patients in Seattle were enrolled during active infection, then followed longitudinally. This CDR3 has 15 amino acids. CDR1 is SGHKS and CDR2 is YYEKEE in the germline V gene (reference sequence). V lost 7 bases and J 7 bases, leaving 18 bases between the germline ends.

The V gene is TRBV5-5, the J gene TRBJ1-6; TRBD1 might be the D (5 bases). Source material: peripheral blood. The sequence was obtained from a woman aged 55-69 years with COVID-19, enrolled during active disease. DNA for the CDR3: TGTGCCAGCCAATTGGCGCAGGGTCAAAATTCACCCCTCCACTTT. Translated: CASQLAQGQNSPLHF.